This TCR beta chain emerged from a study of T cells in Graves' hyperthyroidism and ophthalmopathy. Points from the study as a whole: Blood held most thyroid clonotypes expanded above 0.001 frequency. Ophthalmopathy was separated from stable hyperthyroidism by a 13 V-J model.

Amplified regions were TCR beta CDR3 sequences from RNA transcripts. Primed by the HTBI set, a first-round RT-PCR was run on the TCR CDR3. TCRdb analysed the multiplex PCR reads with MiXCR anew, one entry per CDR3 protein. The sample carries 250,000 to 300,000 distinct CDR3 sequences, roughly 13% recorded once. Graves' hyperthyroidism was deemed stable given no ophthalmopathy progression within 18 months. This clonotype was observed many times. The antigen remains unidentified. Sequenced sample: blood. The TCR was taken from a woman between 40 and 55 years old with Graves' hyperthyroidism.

Here the CDR3 DNA reads TGTGCCAGCACCGGGACAGGGGCCCTTGGCTACACCTTC. It is translated as CASTGTGALGYTF. The V and J genes are TRBV6-2 or TRBV6-3 and TRBJ1-2, with 10 nucleotides matching TRBD1. The germline CDR1 and CDR2 sequences are MNHEY and SVGEGT. The CDR3 extends over 13 amino acids. With V trimmed by 7 bases and J by 7 bases, 6 bases remained unmatched.